What follows are 12 T cell receptor beta chains derived from one specimen sequenced in a study of shared clonotypes between healthy human individuals. The data were produced by immunoSEQ multiplex PCR, yet TCRdb's version contains in-frame clones alone and is incomplete. Among 490,000 or so clones listed, about 79% were seen once. The sample comprised PBMCs. The receptors derive from a middle-aged woman in good health. Some clones in this sample may be carry-over from other donors' samples.

This chain links TRBV5-6 with TRBJ2-7; weak D call: TRBD2 (5 bases). V lost 4 bases, J lost 7 bases, and 9 bases lay in between. This CDR3 has 11 residues. Germline V lookup: CDR1 SGHDT, CDR2 YYEEEE. The CDR3 DNA reads as TGTGCCAGCAGCCGAGGGTGGGAGCAGTACTTC. Translating it yields CASSRGWEQYF.

CDR3: CASSTRQGWTEAFF. CDR3 nucleotide sequence: TGTGCCAGTAGTACCAGACAGGGTTGGACTGAAGCTTTCTTT. The V gene is TRBV19, the J gene TRBJ1-1, with 7 bases fitting TRBD1. This CDR3 region has 14 residues. Germline V gives CDR1 LNHDA, CDR2 SQIVND (reference sequence). Trimming took 4 bases from V and 5 from J; bases not matched to a gene: 7.

J is TRBJ2-7 and V is TRBV7-8, with 10 bases identical to TRBD1. This CDR3 comprises 15 residues. J lost 7 bases, V lost 2 bases, and 8 bases had no gene match. Germline V gene sequence: CDR1 SGHVS, CDR2 FQNEAQ. CDR3 region: CASSLLRQGAGEQYF. The CDR3 coding sequence is TGTGCCAGCAGCTTACTGAGACAGGGGGCAGGGGAGCAGTACTTC.

The chain uses TRBV27 and TRBJ1-2; D is ambiguous. There are 13 residues in the CDR3. Germline-derived CDR1 and CDR2 are MNHEY and SMNVEV (reference sequence). Trimming removed 2 bases from V and 8 bases from J, with 12 bases in between. The CDR3 DNA is TGTGCCAGCAGTTTAGGCAGAACGGGAGGCTACACCTTC. This codes for CASSLGRTGGYTF.

The CDR3 loop is CASSLVSAGTGELFF. Here the CDR3 DNA reads TGTGCCAGCAGCTTAGTATCGGCTGGCACCGGGGAGCTGTTTTTT. This chain joins TRBV7-2 and TRBJ2-2; D gene ambiguous. Trimming pared 1 base from V and 4 bases from J, leaving 10 bases between. Germline CDR1 reads SGHTA; CDR2 reads FQGNSA. The CDR3 extends over 15 amino acids.

Comments on this clone: Compared with germline, one end of the junction differs, possibly owing to a read error. This rearrangement joins TRBV6-6 to TRBJ2-5; TRBD2 matches 9 bases. This CDR3 has 13 residues. Germline lookup yields CDR1 MNHNY and CDR2 SVGAGI (reference sequence). CDR3 sequence (DNA): TGTGCCAGCAGTTGGGGATTAGGCGGGAGGGCTGACTTC. It translates to CASSWGLGGRADF.

For the CDR3, the DNA is TGTGCCAGCAGCCACATAGCGGGGATCCCGTGGGAGCAGTACTTC. It yields the protein CASSHIAGIPWEQYF. The chain links TRBV11-2 to TRBJ2-7; 8 nucleotides align to TRBD2. The trim removed 5 bases at V and 7 bases at J, leaving 13 bases unmatched. Germline V gene data show CDR1 as SGHAT and CDR2 as FQNNGV. CDR3 size: 15 residues.

The chain couples TRBV27 to TRBJ2-1; D is ambiguous. CDR1 MNHEY and CDR2 SMNVEV come from the germline V gene (reference sequence). V was trimmed by 2 bases and J by 6 bases, leaving 11 bases between them. The CDR3 is made up of 14 amino acids. CDR3 sequence (DNA): TGTGCCAGCAGTTTACAGGATATGGGCAATGAGCAGTTCTTC. Encoded protein: CASSLQDMGNEQFF.

V usage is TRBV10-1 and J usage is TRBJ2-3; no reliable D call. Germline V gene data show CDR1 as WNHNN and CDR2 as SYGVQD (reference sequence). This CDR3 region has 15 residues. V lost 2 bases and J 0 bases, leaving 9 bases between the germline ends. In DNA form, the CDR3 reads TGCGCCAGCAGTGAGACTACCGCGAGCACAGATACGCAGTATTTT. Protein product: CASSETTASTDTQYF.

The chain employs TRBV29-1 and TRBJ2-7; 7 bases are shared with TRBD1. The CDR3 loop spans 13 amino acids. Germline trimming cut 7 bases from V and 6 bases from J; bases unmatched to any gene: 12. Germline values: CDR1 SQVTM, CDR2 ANQGSEA. This CDR3 is CSGGTARSCEQYF. The CDR3 DNA sequence: TGCAGCGGAGGGACAGCGAGAAGTTGCGAGCAGTACTTC.

The chain is built from TRBV4-1 and TRBJ2-2; D unclear. Germline CDR1 MGHRA, CDR2 YSYEKL. V was pared by 1 base and J by 6 bases, with 12 bases between. This CDR3 comprises 15 residues. CDR3 coding DNA: TGCGCCAGCAGCCAAGCATTAGGGATCGCCGGGGAGCTGTTTTTT. It is translated as CASSQALGIAGELFF.

The chain joins TRBV7-9 to TRBJ1-4; 9 bases line up with TRBD1. CDR3 length: 16 amino acids. Losses at the gene ends were 6 bases for V and 5 bases for J; bases not matched to a gene: 10. The germline V gene encodes CDR1 SEHNR and CDR2 FQNEAQ (reference sequence). The CDR3 DNA reads as TGTGCCAGCAGTTCCGGGACAGGGATGAGGAATGAAAAACTGTTTTTT. Its translation is CASSSGTGMRNEKLFF.